These 30 T cell receptor beta chains originate from one sample sequenced in a study of blood T cell repertoires in COVID-19. Measured with immunoSEQ multiplex PCR; TCRdb has only the in-frame clones, and not every one. The sample includes 150,000 to 200,000 clones, 85% to 90% seen only once; the top ten take about 2.6%. The specimen sequenced was peripheral blood. The receptors were gathered from an elderly woman with COVID-19, enrolled during active disease.

The chain carries TRBV27 and TRBJ2-7; perhaps TRBD1 as D (5 bases). With 1 base removed from V and 2 bases from J, the gap between germline ends came to 9 bases. The germline gives CDR1 MNHEY, CDR2 SMNVEV (reference sequence). CDR3 size: 14 residues. The CDR3 sequence: CASSLFPGPYEQYF. CDR3 nucleotides: TGTGCCAGCAGTTTATTTCCAGGGCCCTACGAGCAGTACTTC.

The V and J genes are TRBV4-1 and TRBJ2-7; 7 bases are a match to TRBD1. CDR3 length equals 15 residues. In germline, CDR1 is MGHRA, CDR2 YSYEKL. With 4 bases clipped from V and 3 bases from J, the junction kept 9 bases outside the gene matches. DNA for the CDR3: TGCGCCAGCAGCCCCGGGACAGCAACATACTACGAGCAGTACTTC. This sequence encodes CASSPGTATYYEQYF.

This sequence joins TRBV2 and TRBJ2-1, with D unclear. Germline loops: CDR1 SNHLY, CDR2 FYNNEI. V lost 7 bases and J 1 base, leaving 11 bases between the germline ends. The CDR3 is made up of 14 amino acids. The CDR3 sequence: CASKPSGSYNEQFF. CDR3 nucleotides: TGTGCCAGCAAACCGTCGGGTTCCTACAATGAGCAGTTCTTC.

This clone is a singleton in its sample. V is TRBV5-6 and J is TRBJ2-1; TRBD2 is a possible D gene (7 bases). The CDR3 runs 13 residues. With 4 bases removed from V and 8 bases from J, the gap between germline ends came to 13 bases. The V gene's germline CDR1 is SGHDT and CDR2 YYEEEE. The CDR3 reads CASSAGARDEQFF. CDR3 DNA sequence: TGTGCCAGCAGCGCGGGGGCTAGGGATGAGCAGTTCTTC.

This chain uses TRBV11-1 with TRBJ2-5; 10 nucleotides match TRBD1. The CDR3 is made up of 16 amino acids. After removal of 5 bases from V and 2 bases from J, the junction contained 8 bases not matched to a gene. CDR1 SGHAT and CDR2 FQDESV come from the germline V gene (reference sequence). CDR3 nucleotide sequence: TGTGCCAGCAGCCAACCGGGACAGGGGAGGCAAGAGACCCAGTACTTC. Translation: CASSQPGQGRQETQYF.

This clone was picked up a small number of times. The rearrangement joins TRBV12-3 or TRBV12-4 to TRBJ1-1; a possible D gene is TRBD1 (5 bases). V shed 8 bases and J shed 6 bases, with 13 bases lying between them. This CDR3 has 12 amino acids. CDR3 bases: TGTGCCAGCGGGGGAGGGTATCCTGAAGCTTTCTTT. Its protein is CASGGGYPEAFF.

The CDR3 nucleotides read TGTGCCAGCACTACGGGACAGTTTAATTCACCCCTCCACTTT. Translating gives CASTTGQFNSPLHF. The J gene is TRBJ1-6, the V gene TRBV7-9; 7 bases align to TRBD1. The CDR3 is 14 residues long. Per the germline V gene, CDR1 is SEHNR and CDR2 is FQNEAQ (reference sequence). The trim removed 7 bases at V and 6 bases at J, leaving 6 bases unmatched.

The rearrangement joins TRBV4-2 to TRBJ1-2; D unclear. The CDR3 extends over 13 amino acids. Trimming cost V 0 bases and J 7 bases, with 9 bases left between them. CDR1 is LGHNA and CDR2 is YNFKEQ in the germline V gene. CDR3 residues: CASSQESGTGYTF. The CDR3 bases are TGTGCCAGCAGCCAAGAGTCAGGAACTGGCTACACCTTC.

This rearrangement joins TRBV6-5 to TRBJ2-3; D is perhaps TRBD1 (5 bases). The germline CDR1 and CDR2 sequences are MNHEY and SVGAGI. With 8 bases removed from V and 0 bases from J, the gap between germline ends came to 15 bases. This CDR3 comprises 15 residues. The CDR3: CASGYQGTSTDTQYF. CDR3 nucleotides: TGTGCCAGCGGCTACCAGGGTACTAGCACAGATACGCAGTATTTT.

The V and J genes are TRBV3-1 (or the pseudogene TRBV3-2) and TRBJ2-6; D ambiguous. Trimming pared 7 bases from V and 0 bases from J, leaving 13 bases between. Germline-derived CDR1 and CDR2 are LGHDT and YNNKEL (reference sequence). The length of the CDR3 is 16 residues. The CDR3 loop reads CASTPSLNSGANVLTF. CDR3 nucleotides: TGTGCCAGCACTCCAAGCCTCAACTCTGGGGCCAACGTCCTGACTTTC.

The V call is TRBV7-2, the J call TRBJ2-7; TRBD2 aligns across 8 bases. V dropped 4 bases and J dropped 2; count of bases not matched to a gene: 7. The germline gives CDR1 SGHTA, CDR2 FQGNSA. The CDR3 spans 15 residues. As DNA, the CDR3 is TGTGCCAGCAGCTCCCAACCGGGACTAGCCTACGAGCAGTACTTC. It yields the protein CASSSQPGLAYEQYF.

V is TRBV5-5 and J is TRBJ2-1; 12 nucleotides match TRBD2. The CDR3 runs to 16 residues. V lost 4 bases, J lost 6 bases, and 8 bases stayed unmatched. CDR1 SGHKS and CDR2 YYEKEE come from the germline V gene (reference sequence). This chain's CDR3 is CASSLVGTSGSNEQFF. The CDR3 DNA sequence: TGTGCCAGCAGCCTCGTCGGGACTAGCGGGTCCAATGAGCAGTTCTTC.

This chain joins TRBV5-4 and TRBJ2-3, with TRBD2 identical over 13 bases. Per the germline V gene, CDR1 is SGHNT and CDR2 is YYREEE (reference sequence). CDR3 length: 15 amino acids. V shed 4 bases and J 8 bases; nucleotides not matched to a gene: 7. The CDR3 sequence is CASSARTSGSATQYF. The CDR3 nucleotides are TGTGCCAGCAGCGCAAGGACTAGCGGGAGTGCTACGCAGTATTTT.

The chain joins TRBV4-2 to TRBJ2-2; 10 nucleotides match TRBD1. J gave up 7 bases and V 3 bases, and 8 bases lay outside the gene matches. Germline V CDR1 and CDR2: LGHNA, YNFKEQ. CDR3 length: 16 residues. The CDR3 nucleotides read TGTGCCAGCAGCCAGACCGGGACAGGGGATGGCGGGGAGCTGTTTTTT. Translated, it gives CASSQTGTGDGGELFF.

This clone appeared a single time. V and J are TRBV19 and TRBJ1-2, with 9 bases matching TRBD1. The CDR3 runs to 16 residues. Germline-derived CDR1 and CDR2 are LNHDA and SQIVND (reference sequence). After removal of 5 bases from V and 0 bases from J, the junction contained 7 bases not matched to a gene. CDR3: CASSLTGGAANYGYTF. Here the CDR3 DNA reads TGTGCCAGTAGTCTTACAGGGGGCGCAGCTAACTATGGCTACACCTTC.

A note on this clone: Germline is not matched at one junction end, which may reflect a read error. The V and J genes are TRBV5-1 and TRBJ2-4; 9 bases line up with TRBD1. The CDR3 runs to 13 residues. Germline V gene data show CDR1 as SGHRS and CDR2 as YFSETQ. As DNA, the CDR3 is TGCGCCAGCAGCTTGGGTGGGGACAGGGTCTTGCACTTC. It yields the protein CASSLGGDRVLHF.

The gene calls are TRBV28 and TRBJ1-1, with D possibly being TRBD1 (5 bases). V shed 9 bases and J shed 4 bases, with 27 bases lying between them. The CDR3 spans 17 residues. Germline values: CDR1 MDHEN, CDR2 SYDVKM. CDR3 nucleotides: TGTGCCAGTAAAGTCTATGGGACTCTTACCGAGGGCACTGAAGCTTTCTTT. Translation: CASKVYGTLTEGTEAFF.

The chain is built from TRBV13 and TRBJ2-2, with TRBD2 matching over 13 bases. Germline V lookup: CDR1 PRHDT, CDR2 FYEKMQ (reference sequence). V lost 3 bases to trimming and J lost 3 bases; unmatched junction nucleotides: 4. This CDR3 spans 17 amino acids. The CDR3 DNA reads TGTGCCAGCAGCTTCCCGGGACTAGCGGGACACACCGGGGAGCTGTTTTTT. It encodes CASSFPGLAGHTGELFF.

This sequence joins TRBV6-2 or TRBV6-3 and TRBJ2-5; a weak D match, TRBD1 (5 bases). V shed 6 bases and J shed 4 bases, with 15 bases lying between them. Germline CDR1 and CDR2: MNHEY and SVGEGT. CDR3 length equals 14 residues. CDR3 loop: CASSPQGRLETQYF. CDR3 sequence (DNA): TGTGCCAGCAGCCCCCAGGGAAGACTAGAGACCCAGTACTTC.

The chain employs TRBV27 and TRBJ2-5, with D tentatively TRBD2 (5 bases). Per germline, CDR1 MNHEY and CDR2 SMNVEV (reference sequence). The CDR3 has 14 residues. V was pared by 5 bases and J by 0 bases, with 10 bases between. DNA for the CDR3: TGTGCCAGCAGTACGACGGAGGACCAAGAGACCCAGTACTTC. It is translated as CASSTTEDQETQYF.

This clone occurred a few times. This chain joins TRBV6-6 and TRBJ2-2; 7 nucleotides line up with TRBD1. V shed 6 bases, J shed 0 bases, and the junction held 4 bases outside the gene matches. This CDR3 is 15 amino acids long. Germline V CDR1 and CDR2: MNHNY, SVGAGI (reference sequence). The CDR3 here is CASRMGQTNTGELFF. The CDR3 DNA reads TGTGCCAGCAGGATGGGACAGACGAACACCGGGGAGCTGTTTTTT.

The chain is built from TRBV7-9 and TRBJ1-5, with 9 bases that match TRBD1. This CDR3 has 14 residues. The J segment lost 5 bases and the V segment lost 6 bases, leaving 5 bases of the junction unmatched. The V gene's germline CDR1 is SEHNR and CDR2 FQNEAQ (reference sequence). CDR3 region: CASSARDRDQPQHF. In nucleotides, the CDR3 is TGTGCCAGCAGTGCGCGGGACAGGGATCAGCCCCAGCATTTT.

This clone was observed a few times. This CDR3 is also generated by other DNA sequences in the sample. The gene calls are TRBV28 and TRBJ2-7; 12 bases agree with TRBD2. The V and J ends lost 2 bases and 5 bases, in that order; junction bases with no gene match: 1. The CDR3 has 14 residues. CDR1 MDHEN and CDR2 SYDVKM come from the germline V gene. The chain's CDR3 is CASSLLAGGHEQYF. CDR3 in DNA: TGTGCCAGCAGTTTACTAGCGGGAGGGCACGAGCAGTACTTC.

J is TRBJ2-2 and V is TRBV5-1, with 8 bases that match TRBD2. With V trimmed by 1 base and J by 5 bases, 7 bases remained unmatched. This CDR3 comprises 16 residues. Germline V gene lookup returns CDR1 SGHRS and CDR2 YFSETQ. The CDR3 loop reads CASSLSRSSGTGELFF. The CDR3 bases are TGCGCCAGCAGCTTGTCTCGGTCTAGCGGGACCGGGGAGCTGTTTTTT.

The rearrangement links TRBV28 to TRBJ2-5; TRBD2 matches at 8 bases. This CDR3 has 13 amino acids. The germline V gene encodes CDR1 MDHEN and CDR2 SYDVKM. Unmatched junction bases numbered 5, after V lost 6 bases and J lost 5 bases. The CDR3 loop is CASSTGLVETQYF. CDR3 coding DNA: TGTGCCAGCAGCACGGGACTAGTGGAGACCCAGTACTTC. Based on the CDR3 plus reference TRBV28 and TRBJ2-5, the full variable domain is DVKVTQSSRYLVKRTGEKVFLECVQDMDHENMFWYRQDPGLGLRLIYFSYDVKMKEKGDIPEGYSVSREKKERFSLILESASTNQTSMYLCASSTGLVETQYFGPGTRLLVL.

This chain joins TRBV3-1 (or the pseudogene TRBV3-2) and TRBJ1-3; 7 nucleotides line up with TRBD1. Trimming cost V 0 bases and J 0 bases; bases outside gene matches: 2. In germline, CDR1 is LGHDT, CDR2 YNNKEL (reference sequence). The CDR3 extends over 16 amino acids. The CDR3 is CASSQEGQYSGNTIYF. CDR3 nucleotides: TGTGCCAGCAGCCAAGAGGGACAGTACTCTGGAAACACCATATATTTT.

The chain employs TRBV12-3 or TRBV12-4 and TRBJ1-2; 9 bases match TRBD1. This CDR3 has 13 residues. J gave up 8 bases and V 6 bases, and 7 bases lay outside the gene matches. CDR3 nucleotide sequence: TGTGCCAGCAGCTCGGGACAGGGAGGGGGCTACACCTTC. Its translation is CASSSGQGGGYTF.

This chain uses TRBV6-5 with TRBJ1-3; TRBD1 matches at 10 bases. Per the germline V gene, CDR1 is MNHEY and CDR2 is SVGAGI. This CDR3 is built from 15 residues. With V trimmed by 6 bases and J by 0 bases, 2 bases remained unmatched. The CDR3 coding sequence is TGTGCCAGCAGAGGACAGGGGGTCTCTGGAAACACCATATATTTT. Amino acids: CASRGQGVSGNTIYF.

This clone was seen only a few times. The rearrangement links TRBV4-3 to TRBJ2-6; no definite D call. The CDR3 is 16 residues long. V was pared by 0 bases and J by 0 bases, with 6 bases between. CDR1 is LGHNA and CDR2 is YSLEER in the germline V gene. The CDR3 is CASSQDLGSGANVLTF. As DNA, the CDR3 is TGCGCCAGCAGCCAAGATCTAGGCTCTGGGGCCAACGTCCTGACTTTC.

This rearrangement joins TRBV5-1 to TRBJ1-3; 7 nucleotides align to TRBD1. Germline V gene sequence: CDR1 SGHRS, CDR2 YFSETQ. Trimming cost V 0 bases and J 4 bases; bases outside gene matches: 7. The CDR3 is 16 amino acids. The CDR3 is CASSLEVTGRGNTIYF. The CDR3 region has the DNA TGCGCCAGCAGCTTGGAGGTGACAGGGCGAGGAAACACCATATATTTT.